These 20 T cell receptor beta chains were sequenced from one sample in a study of blood T cell repertoires in COVID-19. Libraries were prepared by immunoSEQ multiplex PCR; TCRdb keeps only in-frame clonotypes and omits some of them. The table shows about 47,000 clones, with 75% to 90% occurring only once. Sequences were obtained from peripheral blood. All receptors come from a man in his fifties or sixties with active COVID-19.

The chain joins TRBV5-1 to TRBJ1-2; D not resolved. The CDR3 is 15 amino acids. V lost 0 bases, J lost 0 bases, and 9 bases lay in between. Germline CDR1 is SGHRS and CDR2 is YFSETQ. The CDR3 DNA reads as TGCGCCAGCAGCTTGGAGGTAGCGGCTAACTATGGCTACACCTTC. Amino acids: CASSLEVAANYGYTF.

The chain uses TRBV29-1 and TRBJ2-7; possibly TRBD2 for D (5 bases). V gave up 6 bases and J gave up 6 bases, with 12 bases separating them. This CDR3 has 11 residues. Germline values: CDR1 SQVTM, CDR2 ANQGSEA. The CDR3 region has the DNA TGCAGCGTACTAGTTGCGGTCGAGCAGTACTTC. This sequence encodes CSVLVAVEQYF.

The chain carries TRBV5-1 and TRBJ2-3; D remains unclear. Trimming pared 5 bases from V and 2 bases from J, leaving 6 bases between. The germline V gene encodes CDR1 SGHRS and CDR2 YFSETQ. This CDR3 region has 12 residues. CDR3 in amino acids: CASSSYTDTQYF. For the CDR3, the DNA is TGCGCCAGCAGTTCCTACACAGATACGCAGTATTTT.

In this sample, this clone turned up a few times. The rearrangement uses TRBV28 and TRBJ1-4; 7 bases align to TRBD1. The CDR3 covers 16 residues. Unmatched junction bases numbered 12, after V lost 6 bases and J lost 5 bases. The germline V gene has CDR1 MDHEN and CDR2 SYDVKM. CDR3 nucleotide sequence: TGTGCCAGCAGCCCCGTTCGCGGGACAGCAAATGAAAAACTGTTTTTT. This translates into CASSPVRGTANEKLFF.

The V and J genes are TRBV7-3 and TRBJ2-3; possible D gene TRBD1, 5 bases. V lost 0 bases, J lost 8 bases, and 15 bases lay in between. This CDR3 has 15 amino acids. Germline V CDR1 and CDR2: SGHTA, FQGTGA. CDR3 residues: CASSLTSVSQGTQYF. The DNA of the CDR3 is TGTGCCAGCAGCTTAACCAGCGTGTCGCAGGGTACGCAGTATTTT.

The chain uses TRBV7-7 and TRBJ2-2, with TRBD2 identical over 12 bases. This CDR3 has 18 residues. With V trimmed by 2 bases and J by 1 base, 5 bases remained unmatched. Germline V gene sequence: CDR1 SSHAT, CDR2 FNYEAQ (reference sequence). CDR3 DNA sequence: TGTGCCAGCAGCTTAACCTTGACTAGCGGGGGGAACACCGGGGAGCTGTTTTTT. This sequence encodes CASSLTLTSGGNTGELFF.

This chain connects TRBV7-2 to TRBJ2-7; 14 bases match TRBD2. Trimming took 1 base from V and 4 from J; bases not matched to a gene: 3. The CDR3 totals 16 residues. The germline V gene encodes CDR1 SGHTA and CDR2 FQGNSA. Here the CDR3 DNA reads TGTGCCAGCAGCTTAGGGACTAGCGGGAGGCGATACGAGCAGTACTTC. Protein: CASSLGTSGRRYEQYF.

The chain employs TRBV7-2 and TRBJ2-5, with 9 bases lining up with TRBD2. Germline assignment: CDR1 SGHTA and CDR2 FQGNSA. J gave up 4 bases and V 6 bases, and 9 bases lay outside the gene matches. This CDR3 has 15 amino acids. DNA for the CDR3: TGTGCCAGCAGTGTTGGCGGGGGGGGCGGAGAGACCCAGTACTTC. It translates to CASSVGGGGGETQYF. Full variable domain (remainder filled in from reference TRBV7-2 and TRBJ2-5): GAGVSQSPSNKVTEKGKDVELRCDPISGHTALYWYRQSLGQGLEFLIYFQGNSAPDKSGLPSDRFSAERTGGSVSTLTIQRTQQEDSAVYLCASSVGGGGGETQYFGPGTRLLVL.

This clone was recorded once. The chain joins TRBV30 to TRBJ1-4, with D possibly matching TRBD1 (6 bases). From germline, CDR1 is GTSNPN and CDR2 SVGIG (reference sequence). Trimming shortened V by 3 bases and J by 7 bases, and 12 bases separated the two germline ends. This CDR3 has 13 amino acids. CDR3 coding DNA: TGTGCCTGGAGCCTACAGGGTACTGAAAAACTGTTTTTT. Amino acid sequence: CAWSLQGTEKLFF.

The chain employs TRBV11-3 and TRBJ2-2, with TRBD1 matching over 7 bases. Germline CDR1 is SGHNT and CDR2 is YENEEA. J lost 5 bases, V lost 3 bases, and 3 bases had no gene match. The CDR3 has 14 amino acids. CDR3 sequence: CASSFDRATGELFF. Here the CDR3 DNA reads TGTGCCAGCAGCTTCGACAGGGCTACCGGGGAGCTGTTTTTT.

This chain links TRBV28 with TRBJ1-1, with D perhaps TRBD1 (5 bases). Trimming removed 6 bases from V and 0 bases from J, with 14 bases in between. This CDR3 comprises 15 residues. The germline CDR1 and CDR2 sequences are MDHEN and SYDVKM. This CDR3 reads CASSPFREVNTEAFF. CDR3 nucleotides: TGTGCCAGCAGCCCCTTCAGGGAGGTGAACACTGAAGCTTTCTTT.

The V call is TRBV28, the J call TRBJ2-5, with 9 bases that match TRBD2. The CDR3 extends over 15 amino acids. V lost 4 bases and J lost 6; bases outside the gene matches: 9. Germline lookup yields CDR1 MDHEN and CDR2 SYDVKM. The CDR3 sequence: CASSSLGLARQTQYF. CDR3 bases: TGTGCCAGCAGTTCTCTAGGACTAGCGAGGCAGACCCAGTACTTC. The full variable domain, completed using reference TRBV28 and TRBJ2-5, is DVKVTQSSRYLVKRTGEKVFLECVQDMDHENMFWYRQDPGLGLRLIYFSYDVKMKEKGDIPEGYSVSREKKERFSLILESASTNQTSMYLCASSSLGLARQTQYFGPGTRLLVL.

This chain uses TRBV24-1 with TRBJ2-1; TRBD1 matches 8 bases. The CDR3 sequence is 15 residues long. The V segment lost 2 bases and the J segment 8 bases; nucleotides outside the gene matches: 7. Germline V CDR1 and CDR2: KGHDR, SFDVKD. CDR3 DNA sequence: TGTGCCACCAGTGATTCAAGGCAGGGGGCTGATGAGCAGTTCTTC. This translates into CATSDSRQGADEQFF.

The gene calls are TRBV19 and TRBJ2-5, with 13 nucleotides matching TRBD2. V dropped 7 bases and J dropped 4; count of bases not matched to a gene: 6. Germline CDR1 LNHDA, CDR2 SQIVND (reference sequence). The CDR3 extends over 15 amino acids. Here the CDR3 DNA reads TGTGCCAGTACCGGAACTAGCGGGAGGGGAGAGACCCAGTACTTC. Its translation: CASTGTSGRGETQYF.

The chain combines TRBV12-3 or TRBV12-4 with TRBJ1-2; D ambiguous. The CDR3 contains 13 residues. Trimming shortened V by 8 bases and J by 6 bases, and 16 bases separated the two germline ends. The CDR3 protein is CASDVPGTDGYTF. The CDR3 DNA reads as TGTGCCAGCGACGTTCCAGGAACAGATGGCTACACCTTC.

The CDR3 loop reads CASSQRGYGVETQYF. Here the CDR3 DNA reads TGTGCCAGCAGTCAGCGGGGATATGGGGTGGAGACCCAGTACTTC. The J gene is TRBJ2-5, the V gene TRBV7-3, with TRBD2 matching 7 bases. CDR3 length: 15 residues. The V and J ends lost 6 bases and 5 bases, in that order; junction bases with no gene match: 12. Looked up from germline, CDR1 is SGHTA and CDR2 is FQGTGA.

This chain connects TRBV7-3 to TRBJ2-3, with D possibly matching TRBD2 (6 bases). Germline CDR1 SGHTA, CDR2 FQGTGA. The CDR3 length is 15 residues. The V and J ends lost 2 bases and 0 bases respectively, with 9 bases between them. The CDR3 loop reads CASSLVGSSTDTQYF. CDR3 nucleotides: TGTGCCAGCAGCTTAGTCGGGAGTAGCACAGATACGCAGTATTTT.

This chain joins TRBV29-1 and TRBJ2-1; 7 bases are shared with TRBD2. The CDR3 spans 14 residues. Germline V gene data show CDR1 as SQVTM and CDR2 as ANQGSEA. Trimming took 8 bases from V and 5 from J; bases not matched to a gene: 12. Here the CDR3 reads CSPNTGGGNNEQFF. As DNA, the CDR3 is TGCAGCCCTAACACTGGGGGGGGGAACAATGAGCAGTTCTTC.

J is TRBJ1-1 and V is TRBV6-5; perhaps TRBD1 as D (6 bases). The CDR3 is 15 amino acids. Germline CDR1 MNHEY, CDR2 SVGAGI. V lost 6 bases, J lost 0 bases, and 14 bases lay in between. DNA for the CDR3: TGTGCCAGCAGCCACAGGGCCCTGATGAACACTGAAGCTTTCTTT. Protein sequence: CASSHRALMNTEAFF.

In nucleotides, the CDR3 is TGTGCCAGCAGCTTAGTAACAGGGAGCACTGAAGCTTTCTTT. Protein sequence: CASSLVTGSTEAFF. V gene TRBV7-2 combines with J gene TRBJ1-1; D possibly corresponds to TRBD1 (6 bases). The CDR3 has 14 amino acids. With 1 base removed from V and 4 bases from J, the gap between germline ends came to 10 bases. The germline V gene has CDR1 SGHTA and CDR2 FQGNSA.